These 21 T cell receptor beta chains came from one sample sequenced in a study of T cells in Graves' hyperthyroidism and ophthalmopathy. RNA transcripts provided the source from which TCR beta CDR3 regions were amplified. During a first-round RT-PCR of the TCR CDR3, the HTBI primer set was used. From the multiplex PCR reads, TCRdb called clonotypes with MiXCR, one entry per CDR3 protein. The data hold approximately 400,000 distinct CDR3 sequences, with more than 15% observed a single time. The sequenced material came from blood. The receptors were sampled from a woman aged 18 to 35 with Graves' hyperthyroidism.

The chain employs TRBV6-4 and TRBJ1-1; 7 bases fit TRBD1. This CDR3 region has 13 residues. V lost 8 bases to trimming and J lost 3 bases; unmatched junction nucleotides: 6. CDR1 and CDR2 (germline): MRHNA, SNTAGT. The CDR3 spells CASRDSSYTEAFF. CDR3 coding DNA: TGTGCCAGCCGGGACAGCTCCTACACTGAAGCTTTCTTT.

As for this clonotype: Compared with germline, one end of the junction differs, possibly owing to a read error. The CDR3: CAGSLGVIETQYF. In DNA, the CDR3 is TGTGCCGGCAGCTTAGGGGTGATTGAGACCCAGTACTTC. The V gene is TRBV7-9, the J gene TRBJ2-5; D possibly corresponds to TRBD1 (5 bases). Germline V gives CDR1 SEHNR, CDR2 FQNEAQ (reference sequence). The CDR3 extends over 13 amino acids.

This clonotype was counted at least ten times. This sequence joins TRBV20-1 and TRBJ2-3; D not certain. The V and J ends lost 3 bases and 3 bases respectively, with 16 bases between them. Germline lookup yields CDR1 DFQATT and CDR2 SNEGSKA (reference sequence). The CDR3 has 15 amino acids. The CDR3 spells CSASGYNMGTDTQYF. CDR3 bases: TGCAGTGCTAGTGGGTACAACATGGGAACAGATACGCAGTATTTT.

This clonotype has a count of ten or more. The gene calls are TRBV9 and TRBJ2-3, with unresolved D. CDR3 length equals 14 residues. CDR1 is SGDLS and CDR2 is YYNGEE in the germline V gene. V was trimmed by 0 bases and J by 5 bases, leaving 10 bases between them. DNA for the CDR3: TGTGCCAGCAGCGTAGGGGTAGCCGAAGATACGCAGTATTTT. Translating gives CASSVGVAEDTQYF.

This clonotype was seen repeatedly, ten times or more. J is TRBJ1-2 and V is TRBV5-1; D not certain. The CDR3 covers 18 residues. V was shortened by 0 bases and J by 1 base, with 19 bases between the two germline ends. CDR1 is SGHRS, CDR2 YFSETQ, per germline. The CDR3 loop reads CASSLGTALAPLNYGYTF. The CDR3 DNA sequence: TGCGCCAGCAGCTTGGGGACTGCCCTAGCCCCACTTAACTATGGCTACACCTTC.

This clonotype was observed many times. The chain has TRBV2 and TRBJ2-7; 9 bases fit TRBD2. This CDR3 has 13 residues. Trimming cost V 8 bases and J 4 bases; bases outside gene matches: 6. Per germline, CDR1 SNHLY and CDR2 FYNNEI. CDR3 in DNA: TGTGCCAGCGTTGGGACTAGCTTATACGAGCAGTACTTC. It encodes CASVGTSLYEQYF.

This clonotype has a count of ten or more. The gene calls are TRBV11-1 and TRBJ2-3; D remains unclear. The length of the CDR3 is 15 residues. The V gene's germline CDR1 is SGHAT and CDR2 FQDESV (reference sequence). V lost 5 bases, J lost 1 base, and 13 bases lay in between. The CDR3 is CASSNLNGGTDTQYF. The CDR3 DNA sequence: TGTGCCAGCAGCAATCTTAATGGGGGCACAGATACGCAGTATTTT.

This clonotype was detected ten times or more. V is TRBV7-2 and J is TRBJ2-7; 7 bases match TRBD2. The CDR3 is 15 residues long. Germline trimming cut 4 bases from V and 0 bases from J; bases unmatched to any gene: 6. Per germline, CDR1 SGHTA and CDR2 FQGNSA. The CDR3 region is CASSSSSGSSYEQYF. The CDR3 region has the DNA TGTGCCAGCAGCTCCTCTAGCGGCAGCTCCTACGAGCAGTACTTC.

This rearrangement joins TRBV5-8 to TRBJ2-1; 8 bases agree with TRBD2. Germline assignment: CDR1 SGHTS and CDR2 YDEGEE. J lost 6 bases, V lost 6 bases, and 14 bases had no gene match. This CDR3 region has 16 residues. The CDR3 spells CASNFQALAGPNEQFF. CDR3 in DNA: TGTGCCAGCAACTTCCAGGCGCTAGCGGGTCCCAATGAGCAGTTCTTC.

The J gene is TRBJ2-1, the V gene TRBV27; a weak D match, TRBD2 (5 bases). In germline, CDR1 is MNHEY, CDR2 SMNVEV (reference sequence). This CDR3 spans 12 amino acids. V was trimmed by 6 bases and J by 7 bases, leaving 10 bases between them. The CDR3 loop reads CASRTTGNEQFF. In DNA form, the CDR3 reads TGTGCCAGCAGAACCACGGGGAATGAGCAGTTCTTC.

The genes are TRBV4-3 and TRBJ1-3; D perhaps matches TRBD1 (5 bases). Trimming pared 2 bases from V and 10 bases from J, leaving 18 bases between. The CDR3 has 15 amino acids. CDR1 is LGHNA, CDR2 YSLEER, per germline. DNA for the CDR3: TGCGCCAGCAGCCAATCCCCCGGGGGTGTCGGGACCATATATTTT. Amino acids: CASSQSPGGVGTIYF.

This clonotype was seen repeatedly, ten times or more. CDR3 loop: CASSLAGGKEAFF. CDR3 nucleotide sequence: TGTGCCAGCAGTCTCGCCGGCGGGAAGGAAGCTTTCTTT. The V and J genes are TRBV7-8 and TRBJ1-1; D is undetermined. The CDR3 has 13 residues. V dropped 6 bases and J dropped 8 bases, with 16 bases sitting between them. The germline gives CDR1 SGHVS, CDR2 FQNEAQ.

In its sample, this clonotype was seen many times. The chain joins TRBV5-8 to TRBJ2-1, with 9 positions matching TRBD1. The CDR3 contains 18 residues. V shed 4 bases and J 1 base; nucleotides not matched to a gene: 12. The germline CDR1 and CDR2 sequences are SGHTS and YDEGEE. CDR3 sequence: CASSPGTGRVGSYNEQFF. The CDR3 DNA reads as TGTGCCAGCAGCCCAGGGACAGGGCGGGTCGGGTCCTACAATGAGCAGTTCTTC.

The table lists this clonotype with a few counts. The rearrangement links TRBV2 to TRBJ2-5, with D possibly being TRBD1 (6 bases). Trimming shortened V by 4 bases and J by 4 bases, and 16 bases separated the two germline ends. This CDR3 contains 15 residues. CDR1 is SNHLY, CDR2 FYNNEI, per germline. The CDR3 nucleotides read TGTGCCAGCAGTGTGAGGGGGATTGGAGGAGAGACCCAGTACTTC. It is translated as CASSVRGIGGETQYF.

CDR3 nucleotide sequence: TGTGCCAGCACCGGGACAGTCTACGAGCAGTACTTC. This sequence encodes CASTGTVYEQYF. V is TRBV6-2 or TRBV6-3 and J is TRBJ2-7; 7 nucleotides match TRBD1. The germline V gene has CDR1 MNHEY and CDR2 SVGEGT. The CDR3 length is 12 residues. Germline trimming cut 7 bases from V and 3 bases from J; bases unmatched to any gene: 3.

This sequence joins TRBV11-3 and TRBJ2-1; possible D gene TRBD2, 6 bases. The V end was cut by 5 bases, the J end by 0 bases, with 14 bases between. The germline gives CDR1 SGHNT, CDR2 YENEEA. The CDR3 sequence is 16 residues long. CDR3 amino acids: CASSPRDGSSYNEQFF. The CDR3 region has the DNA TGTGCCAGCAGCCCACGGGACGGGAGCTCCTACAATGAGCAGTTCTTC.

In this sample, this clonotype turned up a few times. The rearrangement joins TRBV24-1 to TRBJ1-4, with a tentative D call TRBD1 (5 bases). The V gene lost 3 bases and the J gene lost 8 bases, with 15 bases spanning the gap. The CDR3 runs to 15 residues. Germline CDR1 and CDR2: KGHDR and SFDVKD. The CDR3 is CATSDPRGFGEKLFF. In DNA, the CDR3 is TGTGCCACCAGTGATCCTCGGGGGTTCGGCGAAAAACTGTTTTTT.

The table lists this clonotype with a few counts. The V gene is TRBV6-1, the J gene TRBJ2-7; D gene ambiguous. V was cut by 11 bases and J by 0 bases, with 8 bases left in between. The CDR3 is 11 residues long. Germline CDR1 reads MNHNS; CDR2 reads SASEGT. CDR3: CASGLSYEQYF. The CDR3 DNA follows: TGTGCCTCGGGTCTCTCCTACGAGCAGTACTTC.

This clonotype was recorded many times. The chain has TRBV2 and TRBJ1-4; tentative D call: TRBD1 (6 bases). Trimming removed 3 bases at V and 7 bases at J, with 12 bases between. The V gene's germline CDR1 is SNHLY and CDR2 FYNNEI. This CDR3 is 14 amino acids long. CDR3 amino acids: CASSDGQWGEKLFF. In DNA, the CDR3 is TGTGCCAGCAGTGATGGACAGTGGGGTGAAAAACTGTTTTTT.

This clonotype has ten or more counts. The chain has TRBV18 and TRBJ1-1; perhaps TRBD1 as D (5 bases). V was shortened by 0 bases and J by 7 bases, with 9 bases between the two germline ends. The germline CDR1 and CDR2 sequences are KGHSH and LQKENI. The CDR3 totals 13 residues. The CDR3 region is CASSPPGGVEAFF. The CDR3 DNA sequence: TGTGCCAGCTCACCACCCGGAGGGGTTGAAGCTTTCTTT.

The rearrangement links TRBV6-2 or TRBV6-3 to TRBJ2-7; 9 bases match TRBD2. Germline loops: CDR1 MNHEY, CDR2 SVGEGT. The CDR3 spans 14 residues. J gave up 6 bases and V 5 bases, and 8 bases lay outside the gene matches. CDR3 sequence (DNA): TGTGCCAGCAGTCCTAGCGGGGTCGGGGCCGAGCAGTACTTC. Translating gives CASSPSGVGAEQYF.